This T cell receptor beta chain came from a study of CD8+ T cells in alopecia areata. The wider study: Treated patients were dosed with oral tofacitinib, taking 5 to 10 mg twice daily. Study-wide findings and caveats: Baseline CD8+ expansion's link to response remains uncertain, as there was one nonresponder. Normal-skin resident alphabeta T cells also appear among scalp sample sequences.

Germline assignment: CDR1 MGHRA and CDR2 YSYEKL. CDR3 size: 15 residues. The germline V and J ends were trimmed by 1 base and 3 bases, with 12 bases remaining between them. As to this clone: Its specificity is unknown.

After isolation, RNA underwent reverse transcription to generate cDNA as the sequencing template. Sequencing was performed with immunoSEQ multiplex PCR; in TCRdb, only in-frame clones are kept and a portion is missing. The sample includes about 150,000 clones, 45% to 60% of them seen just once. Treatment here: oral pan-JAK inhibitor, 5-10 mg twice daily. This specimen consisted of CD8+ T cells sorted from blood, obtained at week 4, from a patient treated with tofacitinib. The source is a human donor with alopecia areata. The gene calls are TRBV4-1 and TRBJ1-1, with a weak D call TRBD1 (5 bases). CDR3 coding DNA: TGCGCCAGCAGCCAAGTCTCAGGGTCGGACACTGAAGCTTTCTTT. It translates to CASSQVSGSDTEAFF.